This T cell receptor beta chain comes out of a study of response to subunit inactivated influenza vaccine. The germline V gene encodes CDR1 DFQATT and CDR2 SNEGSKA (reference sequence). Trimming cost V 5 bases and J 5 bases; bases outside gene matches: 10. The length of the CDR3 is 15 residues. This clonotype was seen a handful of times. No antigen is known for it. Findings and limits, study-wide: T cells newly recruited by each seasonal influenza vaccination are few, the authors suggested.

TCRdb called the RT-PCR reads again in MiXCR, with one record for every CDR3 protein. Here the sample spans over 450,000 distinct CDR3 sequences, approximately 12% being singletons. The specimen was PBMCs from blood, collected roughly 47 days after vaccination. The TCR originated in a man aged 50 to 60 who received an inactivated influenza vaccine. This chain uses TRBV20-1 with TRBJ2-1, with 9 bases aligning to TRBD2. The DNA of the CDR3 is TGCAGTGCTCGCTCCGGGACTAGCCCTAACAATGAGCAGTTCTTC. Translating gives CSARSGTSPNNEQFF.